A selection of T cell receptor beta chains follows, all from one sample in a study of post-analysis software for immune sequencing data. TCRdb called the PCR reads again in MiXCR, with one record for every CDR3 protein. The sample shows about 460,000 distinct CDR3 sequences, roughly 45% of them seen only once. The material sequenced was blood. The receptors here all came from a girl aged 10 to 17 with multiple sclerosis. CDR3s include the opening cysteine and the closing phenylalanine or tryptophan. Fields, in order: V gene, J gene, clone size, D gene, CDR3 DNA, CDR3 protein. A D gene is named only where the DNA matches it firmly. Size is stated for part of the rows, as once, few or many counts, or as a class when the clone is expanded.

v_gene: TRBV20-1
j_gene: TRBJ2-3
abundance: few
d_gene: .
CDR3nt: TGCAGTGCCACACTGGTCGATACGCAGTATTTT
CDR3aa: CSATLVDTQYF

v_gene: TRBV15
j_gene: TRBJ1-5
abundance: few
d_gene: .
CDR3nt: TGTGCCACCAGCAGAGCAGGGGTAGGGGAGCCCCAGCATTTT
CDR3aa: CATSRAGVGEPQHF

v_gene: TRBV4-1
j_gene: TRBJ2-7
abundance: few
d_gene: .
CDR3nt: TGCGCCAGCAGCCAAGTAATCGGGAGCTCCTACGAGCAGTACTTC
CDR3aa: CASSQVIGSSYEQYF

v_gene: TRBV5-1
j_gene: TRBJ1-4
abundance: .
d_gene: .
CDR3nt: TGCGCCAGCTCGCCCCCAAAAGACCCGGAAAAACTGTTTTTT
CDR3aa: CASSPPKDPEKLFF

v_gene: TRBV29-1
j_gene: TRBJ2-3
abundance: many
d_gene: .
CDR3nt: TGCAGCGTTGAAGAGCGGACACCGATTAGATCTGGGAGCACAGATACGCAGTATTTT
CDR3aa: CSVEERTPIRSGSTDTQYF

v_gene: TRBV7-2
j_gene: TRBJ2-1
abundance: .
d_gene: TRBD2
CDR3nt: TGTGCCAGCAGCGCTACTAGCGGGTCCTACAATGAGCAGTTCTTC
CDR3aa: CASSATSGSYNEQFF

v_gene: TRBV5-1
j_gene: TRBJ2-7
abundance: few
d_gene: TRBD1
CDR3nt: TGCGCCAGCAGCGTCGGGACAGGGCTCTACGAGCAGTACTTC
CDR3aa: CASSVGTGLYEQYF

v_gene: TRBV5-1
j_gene: TRBJ2-7
abundance: few
d_gene: TRBD2
CDR3nt: TGCGCCAGCAGCGCAGCGGGAGACACCGAGCAGTACTTC
CDR3aa: CASSAAGDTEQYF

v_gene: TRBV2
j_gene: TRBJ2-7
abundance: .
d_gene: TRBD1
CDR3nt: TGTGCTAGCAGGGGGCGATCGGTCTACGAGCAGTACTTC
CDR3aa: CASRGRSVYEQYF

v_gene: TRBV4-1
j_gene: TRBJ2-1
abundance: few
d_gene: .
CDR3nt: TGCGCCAGCAGCCCTCGTGAGGGTACCTACAATGAGCAGTTCTTC
CDR3aa: CASSPREGTYNEQFF

v_gene: TRBV27
j_gene: TRBJ1-2
abundance: once
d_gene: .
CDR3nt: TGTGCCAGCAGTTTAGCAGGAAGAGCTAACTATGGCTACACCTTC
CDR3aa: CASSLAGRANYGYTF

v_gene: TRBV4-1
j_gene: TRBJ2-5
abundance: .
d_gene: TRBD2
CDR3nt: TGCGCCAGCAGCCATCCTACGGGAGGAGAGACCCAGTACTTC
CDR3aa: CASSHPTGGETQYF

v_gene: TRBV27
j_gene: TRBJ1-2
abundance: .
d_gene: .
CDR3nt: TGTGCCAGCAGTTTTATAGGGGGTCGGGTTGGCTACACCTTC
CDR3aa: CASSFIGGRVGYTF

v_gene: TRBV29-1
j_gene: TRBJ1-4
abundance: few
d_gene: .
CDR3nt: TGCAGCGTGCCGGCCTCACAGGCTAATGAAAAACTGTTTTTT
CDR3aa: CSVPASQANEKLFF

v_gene: TRBV28
j_gene: TRBJ1-5
abundance: .
d_gene: .
CDR3nt: TGTGCCAGCAGTTTACTGGGGTCGAGGAATCAGCCCCAGCATTTT
CDR3aa: CASSLLGSRNQPQHF

v_gene: TRBV11-2
j_gene: TRBJ2-3
abundance: .
d_gene: .
CDR3nt: TGTGCCAGCAGCTCAGAAAGGCTAGACGATACGCAGTATTTT
CDR3aa: CASSSERLDDTQYF

v_gene: TRBV9
j_gene: TRBJ2-1
abundance: few
d_gene: .
CDR3nt: TGTGCCAGCAGCGTAGGTAGGGGTGAGCAGTTCTTC
CDR3aa: CASSVGRGEQFF

v_gene: TRBV27
j_gene: TRBJ2-1
abundance: .
d_gene: TRBD2
CDR3nt: TGTGCCAGCAGCTCAATTAGCGGGGGGGGCTACAATGAGCAGTTCTTC
CDR3aa: CASSSISGGGYNEQFF

v_gene: TRBV20-1
j_gene: TRBJ2-5
abundance: few
d_gene: TRBD1
CDR3nt: TGCAGTGCTAGAGATACCCAGGGGGCCTCGGAGACCCAGTACTTC
CDR3aa: CSARDTQGASETQYF

v_gene: TRBV28
j_gene: TRBJ2-1
abundance: few
d_gene: .
CDR3nt: TGTGCCAGCAGTGACGTCCACAATGAGCAGTTCTTC
CDR3aa: CASSDVHNEQFF

v_gene: TRBV7-8
j_gene: TRBJ2-3
abundance: .
d_gene: TRBD2
CDR3nt: TGTGCCAGCAGCTTAGCGGCTAGCGGTCTTACTAGCACAGATACGCAGTATTTT
CDR3aa: CASSLAASGLTSTDTQYF

v_gene: TRBV5-5
j_gene: TRBJ1-4
abundance: few
d_gene: .
CDR3nt: TGTGCCAGCAGCTGGAGCGGGGGCGAAACTGAAAAACTGTTTTTT
CDR3aa: CASSWSGGETEKLFF

v_gene: TRBV20-1
j_gene: TRBJ1-3
abundance: .
d_gene: .
CDR3nt: TGCAGTGCTAAGGACAGCTCTGGAAACACCATATATTTT
CDR3aa: CSAKDSSGNTIYF

v_gene: TRBV12-3/TRBV12-4
j_gene: TRBJ1-2
abundance: .
d_gene: TRBD1
CDR3nt: TGTGCCAGCAGTCCGCCCGGACAGGGGCGTAATGGCTACACCTTC
CDR3aa: CASSPPGQGRNGYTF

v_gene: TRBV4-3
j_gene: TRBJ1-2
abundance: .
d_gene: TRBD1
CDR3nt: TGCGCCAGCGGAGACGGAGGGGGACAGCCCTTTTATGGCTACACCTTC
CDR3aa: CASGDGGGQPFYGYTF

v_gene: TRBV11-2
j_gene: TRBJ2-3
abundance: .
d_gene: TRBD2
CDR3nt: TGTGCCAGCAGCTTAGTTGCGGGAGGGGTCACAGATACGCAGTATTTT
CDR3aa: CASSLVAGGVTDTQYF

v_gene: TRBV20-1
j_gene: TRBJ2-7
abundance: .
d_gene: TRBD2
CDR3nt: TGCAGTGCTAGAGGCGGTGTACGACTAGCTTCCTACGAGCAGTACTTC
CDR3aa: CSARGGVRLASYEQYF

v_gene: TRBV7-8
j_gene: TRBJ1-1
abundance: .
d_gene: .
CDR3nt: TGTGCCAGCAGCTTAGCCACGGGAGGGGTCCACACTGAAGCTTTCTTT
CDR3aa: CASSLATGGVHTEAFF

v_gene: TRBV6-5
j_gene: TRBJ2-7
abundance: .
d_gene: .
CDR3nt: TGTGCCAGCAGTTACTCGAATAACGGCGCCTACGAGCAGTACTTC
CDR3aa: CASSYSNNGAYEQYF

v_gene: TRBV20-1
j_gene: TRBJ2-7
abundance: .
d_gene: .
CDR3nt: TGCAGTGTAGGGGCCAGCTCCTACGAGCAGTACTTC
CDR3aa: CSVGASSYEQYF

v_gene: TRBV12-3/TRBV12-4
j_gene: TRBJ2-1
abundance: .
d_gene: TRBD1
CDR3nt: TGTGCCAGCAGTTCCGGACAGGGTAATGAGCAGTTCTTC
CDR3aa: CASSSGQGNEQFF

v_gene: TRBV20-1
j_gene: TRBJ2-1
abundance: .
d_gene: .
CDR3nt: TGCAGTGCTGCCCGCGGGCCCTCCTACAATGAGCAGTTCTTC
CDR3aa: CSAARGPSYNEQFF

v_gene: TRBV7-9
j_gene: TRBJ1-1
abundance: .
d_gene: TRBD1
CDR3nt: TGTGCCAGCAGCTATCCCGGGACAGGGGGCACTGAAGCTTTCTTT
CDR3aa: CASSYPGTGGTEAFF

v_gene: TRBV27
j_gene: TRBJ1-2
abundance: .
d_gene: .
CDR3nt: TGTGCCAGCGGTCCGGTGCTGGGGTATGGCTACACCTTC
CDR3aa: CASGPVLGYGYTF

v_gene: TRBV28
j_gene: TRBJ2-1
abundance: .
d_gene: .
CDR3nt: TGTGCCAGCAGCCCGAGGGCAGGGAATGGGCAGTTCTTC
CDR3aa: CASSPRAGNGQFF

v_gene: TRBV3-1
j_gene: TRBJ2-1
abundance: .
d_gene: .
CDR3nt: TGTGCCAGCAGCGAAAAAAGCAATGAGCAGTTCTTC
CDR3aa: CASSEKSNEQFF

v_gene: TRBV11-2
j_gene: TRBJ2-4
abundance: .
d_gene: .
CDR3nt: TGTGCCAGCAGCCTAGAGGTGGCCAAAAACATTCAGTACTTC
CDR3aa: CASSLEVAKNIQYF

v_gene: TRBV20-1
j_gene: TRBJ2-5
abundance: few
d_gene: TRBD2
CDR3nt: TGCAGTGCTAGAACCGGACTAGCGAGTGAGACCCAGTACTTC
CDR3aa: CSARTGLASETQYF

v_gene: TRBV6-6
j_gene: TRBJ2-7
abundance: .
d_gene: .
CDR3nt: TGTGCCAGCAGTTACTGGCTCCCGGACAGAGGATACGAGCAGTACTTC
CDR3aa: CASSYWLPDRGYEQYF

v_gene: TRBV5-1
j_gene: TRBJ1-3
abundance: .
d_gene: .
CDR3nt: TGCGCCAGCAGCTTGGAGGCGGGAGGGTTCCTGCGTGACACCATATATTTT
CDR3aa: CASSLEAGGFLRDTIYF

v_gene: TRBV15
j_gene: TRBJ1-2
abundance: .
d_gene: .
CDR3nt: TGTGCCACCAGCAGAGATCGGGCCTTCTATGGCTACACCTTC
CDR3aa: CATSRDRAFYGYTF

v_gene: TRBV6-1
j_gene: TRBJ1-4
abundance: .
d_gene: TRBD1
CDR3nt: TGTGCCAGCAGTCGACAGGGGTCGGCTAATGAAAAACGGTTTTTT
CDR3aa: CASSRQGSANEKRFF

v_gene: TRBV4-3
j_gene: TRBJ1-1
abundance: .
d_gene: .
CDR3nt: TGCGCCAGCAGCCTAGAGAACAGTGGGGGCACTGAAGCTTTCTTT
CDR3aa: CASSLENSGGTEAFF

v_gene: TRBV20-1
j_gene: TRBJ2-7
abundance: few
d_gene: .
CDR3nt: TGCAGTGCTAGCAAAGGCAGCGACGAGCAGTACTTC
CDR3aa: CSASKGSDEQYF

v_gene: TRBV7-2
j_gene: TRBJ2-7
abundance: .
d_gene: .
CDR3nt: TGTGCCAGCAGCCCCCTCGGTGGGGCGTCCGTTGGCGAGCAGTACTTC
CDR3aa: CASSPLGGASVGEQYF

v_gene: TRBV6-6
j_gene: TRBJ2-3
abundance: few
d_gene: .
CDR3nt: TGTGCCAGCAGTTACCCCCCGGCAGGGAGCACAGATACGCAGTATTTT
CDR3aa: CASSYPPAGSTDTQYF

v_gene: TRBV7-9
j_gene: TRBJ2-1
abundance: .
d_gene: TRBD1
CDR3nt: TGTGCCAGCAGCTTAGCGCGAGGACAGGGTTATGAGCAGTTCTTC
CDR3aa: CASSLARGQGYEQFF

v_gene: TRBV28
j_gene: TRBJ1-2
abundance: .
d_gene: .
CDR3nt: TGTGCCAGCAGTTTGGGACGGAATGGCTACACCTTC
CDR3aa: CASSLGRNGYTF

v_gene: TRBV7-9
j_gene: TRBJ2-7
abundance: few
d_gene: .
CDR3nt: TGTGCCAGCAGCTTAGCATTAGCGTCAACTAACGAGCAGTACTTC
CDR3aa: CASSLALASTNEQYF

v_gene: TRBV20-1
j_gene: TRBJ2-7
abundance: few
d_gene: .
CDR3nt: TGCAGTGCTACCCGGACAGCCCATACCTACGAGCAGTACTTC
CDR3aa: CSATRTAHTYEQYF

v_gene: TRBV20-1
j_gene: TRBJ2-7
abundance: .
d_gene: .
CDR3nt: TGCAGTGCTAGGAAGGTGAACAATGAGCAGTACTTC
CDR3aa: CSARKVNNEQYF

v_gene: TRBV20-1
j_gene: TRBJ2-3
abundance: few
d_gene: .
CDR3nt: TGCAGTGAGATAGCTTACACAGATACGCAGTATTTT
CDR3aa: CSEIAYTDTQYF

v_gene: TRBV10-3
j_gene: TRBJ2-3
abundance: .
d_gene: .
CDR3nt: TGTGCCATCAGTGGGACATCAGATACGCAGTATTTT
CDR3aa: CAISGTSDTQYF

v_gene: TRBV5-1
j_gene: TRBJ2-5
abundance: .
d_gene: TRBD1
CDR3nt: TGCGCCAGCAGCTCGGTCGACAGGGAAGAGACCCAGTACTTC
CDR3aa: CASSSVDREETQYF

v_gene: TRBV5-6
j_gene: TRBJ2-7
abundance: .
d_gene: TRBD2
CDR3nt: TGTGCCAGCAGCTTGTTAGCGGGAGCCTACTACGAGCAGTACTTC
CDR3aa: CASSLLAGAYYEQYF

v_gene: TRBV27
j_gene: TRBJ1-2
abundance: .
d_gene: .
CDR3nt: TGTGCCAGCAGTTCACAGGGATCCCTCTATGGCTACACCTTC
CDR3aa: CASSSQGSLYGYTF

v_gene: TRBV4-1
j_gene: TRBJ1-2
abundance: few
d_gene: TRBD1
CDR3nt: TGCGCCAGCAGCCAGGACAGGGCGGTAAACTATGGCTACACCTTC
CDR3aa: CASSQDRAVNYGYTF